Below are 21 T cell receptor beta chains sequenced from a single sample in a study of T-cell reconstitution after alpha-beta-depleted transplantation in children. A TCRbeta library incorporating unique molecular identifiers was prepared. From the PCR reads, TCRdb called clonotypes with MiXCR, one entry per CDR3 protein. The sample lists almost 500,000 distinct CDR3 sequences; about 12% were seen once. The source was PBMCs from the stem cell graft donor, collected from the stem cell graft. The receptors were gathered from a human donor who donated a stem cell graft to a child with combined immunodeficiency.

This chain joins TRBV7-6 and TRBJ2-1; D tentatively reads TRBD1 or TRBD2 (6 bases each). Germline CDR1 and CDR2: SGHVS and FNYEAQ. Trimming stripped 3 bases from V and 6 bases from J, with 12 bases between. This CDR3 comprises 14 residues. The CDR3 sequence: CASSFRGGFNEQFF. CDR3 nucleotides: TGTGCCAGCAGCTTTCGAGGGGGGTTCAATGAGCAGTTCTTC.

The table lists this clonotype with a few counts. The chain is built from TRBV20-1 and TRBJ2-7; the match to TRBD1 covers 9 bases. The CDR3 runs 16 residues. Looked up from germline, CDR1 is DFQATT and CDR2 is SNEGSKA (reference sequence). V trimming: 3 bases; J trimming: 0 bases; junction bases outside the gene matches: 9. In DNA form, the CDR3 reads TGCAGTGCTAGTGTGCATGGGACAGGGAGCTCCTACGAGCAGTACTTC. It codes for CSASVHGTGSSYEQYF.

The V and J genes are TRBV3-1 and TRBJ2-7; TRBD2 matches 8 bases. J lost 3 bases, V lost 1 base, and 5 bases had no gene match. The CDR3 has 15 amino acids. The germline CDR1 and CDR2 sequences are LGHDT and YNNKEL (reference sequence). As DNA, the CDR3 is TGTGCCAGCAGCCAAGTAACACTAGCGGTCTACGAGCAGTACTTC. Translating it yields CASSQVTLAVYEQYF.

This clonotype occurred a few times. This chain links TRBV24-1 with TRBJ2-7; TRBD1 agrees at 7 bases. This CDR3 contains 15 residues. J was trimmed by 2 bases and V by 2 bases; bases with no gene match: 5. From germline, CDR1 is KGHDR and CDR2 SFDVKD. The DNA of the CDR3 is TGTGCCACCAGTGATTCGGGGACAGCAGCCTACGAGCAGTACTTC. This encodes CATSDSGTAAYEQYF.

The CDR3 DNA reads as TGTGCCAGCAGAGCCCGGACTAGCGGGGACTACAATGAGCAGTTCTTC. Its translation: CASRARTSGDYNEQFF. This sequence joins TRBV11-2 and TRBJ2-1; 12 bases are shared with TRBD2. In germline, CDR1 is SGHAT, CDR2 FQNNGV. This CDR3 has 16 amino acids. V shed 6 bases, J shed 3 bases, and the junction held 6 bases outside the gene matches.

This chain joins TRBV2 and TRBJ2-5; D gene unclear. V gave up 4 bases and J gave up 0 bases, with 9 bases separating them. CDR3 size: 14 residues. Germline assignment: CDR1 SNHLY and CDR2 FYNNEI. The CDR3 bases are TGTGCCAGCAGTGCCGGACCTTACCAAGAGACCCAGTACTTC. Residues: CASSAGPYQETQYF.

The chain is built from TRBV20-1 and TRBJ2-7; no reliable D call. Trimming pared 5 bases from V and 0 bases from J, leaving 11 bases between. This CDR3 has 13 amino acids. Germline V gene sequence: CDR1 DFQATT, CDR2 SNEGSKA (reference sequence). CDR3 sequence reads: CSAHTANSYEQYF. The CDR3 nucleotides read TGCAGTGCTCATACAGCTAACTCCTACGAGCAGTACTTC.

This clonotype was observed at least ten times. J is TRBJ2-1 and V is TRBV20-1; TRBD2 aligns across 12 bases. The CDR3 has 20 residues. The V and J ends lost 0 bases and 0 bases, in that order; junction bases with no gene match: 12. Looked up from germline, CDR1 is DFQATT and CDR2 is SNEGSKA (reference sequence). CDR3 amino acids: CSARDDIRLAGEISYNEQFF. CDR3 DNA: TGCAGTGCTAGAGATGATATTAGACTAGCGGGAGAAATCTCCTACAATGAGCAGTTCTTC.

This clonotype occurred a few times. This chain links TRBV18 with TRBJ2-1, with D possibly TRBD2 on 6 matching bases. Trimming took off 0 bases at V and 5 bases at J, with 11 bases between the two ends. This CDR3 contains 15 residues. Germline CDR1 KGHSH, CDR2 LQKENI. CDR3 sequence (DNA): TGTGCCAGCTCACCACCGTACGGGAGAGACAATGAGCAGTTCTTC. It specifies CASSPPYGRDNEQFF.

This clonotype was counted many times. This chain links TRBV27 with TRBJ2-1; 9 nucleotides line up with TRBD1. The V gene's germline CDR1 is MNHEY and CDR2 SMNVEV (reference sequence). CDR3 length: 14 amino acids. J gave up 9 bases and V 4 bases, and 7 bases lay outside the gene matches. This CDR3 is CASSSGTGYAEQFF. The CDR3 nucleotides are TGTGCCAGCAGTTCCGGGACAGGGTACGCTGAGCAGTTCTTC.

This clonotype turned up a few times. This chain joins TRBV12-3 or TRBV12-4 and TRBJ1-1; TRBD1 is a possible D gene (6 bases). The ends were cut back, 6 bases at V and 6 bases at J, with 11 bases in the middle. The CDR3 loop spans 12 amino acids. DNA of the CDR3: TGTGCCAGCAGCCCCGGACAGCCTGAAGCTTTCTTT. The encoded protein is CASSPGQPEAFF.

This chain connects TRBV7-9 to TRBJ2-4; no firm D call. CDR1 and CDR2 from the germline V gene are SEHNR and FQNEAQ (reference sequence). This CDR3 comprises 15 residues. Trimming took off 4 bases at V and 8 bases at J, with 18 bases between the two ends. For the CDR3, the DNA is TGTGCCAGCAGCTCACACCGGGTCCTCCAGGACATTCAGTACTTC. Amino acid sequence: CASSSHRVLQDIQYF.

V and J are TRBV24-1 and TRBJ2-5; no reliable D call. This CDR3 spans 14 amino acids. Germline lookup yields CDR1 KGHDR and CDR2 SFDVKD. Deletions cut 4 bases from V and 1 base from J, with 9 bases between. The CDR3 region is CATSDPWGQETQYF. The CDR3, as DNA: TGTGCCACCAGTGACCCCTGGGGCCAAGAGACCCAGTACTTC.

The chain combines TRBV5-6 with TRBJ1-6, with D possibly matching TRBD1 (6 bases). V shed 4 bases and J shed 1 base, with 9 bases lying between them. The germline V gene has CDR1 SGHDT and CDR2 YYEEEE. CDR3 length: 15 residues. The CDR3 here is CASSGGQSYNSPLHF. The DNA of the CDR3 is TGTGCCAGCAGCGGCGGACAGTCCTATAATTCACCCCTCCACTTT. Drawing the rest from reference TRBV5-6 and TRBJ1-6, the complete variable domain is DAGVTQSPTHLIKTRGQQVTLRCSPKSGHDTVSWYQQALGQGPQFIFQYYEEEERQRGNFPDRFSGHQFPNYSSELNVNALLLGDSALYLCASSGGQSYNSPLHFGNGTRLTVT.

This clonotype came up a few times. The J gene is TRBJ1-1, the V gene TRBV5-1; D may be TRBD1 (5 bases). Trimming stripped 0 bases from V and 3 bases from J, with 12 bases between. CDR1 is SGHRS, CDR2 YFSETQ, per germline. The CDR3 spans 15 residues. CDR3 loop: CASSLEVGGDTEAFF. The CDR3 DNA reads as TGCGCCAGCAGCTTGGAGGTGGGAGGGGACACTGAAGCTTTCTTT.

The rearrangement links TRBV12-3 or TRBV12-4 to TRBJ2-3; D call uncertain. The CDR3 extends over 17 amino acids. V was shortened by 5 bases and J by 1 base, with 19 bases between the two germline ends. CDR3 DNA: TGTGCCAGCAGTCCCTTGAGTGGCGGCGGCGGCACAGATACGCAGTATTTT. Amino acid sequence: CASSPLSGGGGTDTQYF.

This clonotype was seen at least ten times. V is TRBV10-3 and J is TRBJ1-4; TRBD1 is a possible D gene (5 bases). V was cut by 6 bases and J by 0 bases, with 11 bases left in between. The CDR3 is made up of 15 amino acids. CDR1 and CDR2 (germline): ENHRY, SYGVKD. The CDR3 nucleotides read TGTGCCATCAGGAAAGGGGTTGCAACTAATGAAAAACTGTTTTTT. It yields the protein CAIRKGVATNEKLFF.

This clonotype was seen a handful of times. CDR3 nucleotides: TGTGCCACCAGTGATCCAAGGACTAGCGGGAGATTCTACAATGAGCAGTTCTTC. Protein sequence: CATSDPRTSGRFYNEQFF. The chain uses TRBV24-1 and TRBJ2-1; 13 bases align to TRBD2. J lost 3 bases, V lost 3 bases, and 7 bases had no gene match. CDR1 is KGHDR, CDR2 SFDVKD, per germline. The CDR3 spans 18 residues.

The chain joins TRBV7-6 to TRBJ2-7, with 9 bases matching TRBD2. Unmatched junction bases numbered 1, after V lost 0 bases and J lost 1 base. The CDR3 length is 15 residues. Germline-derived CDR1 and CDR2 are SGHVS and FNYEAQ. The CDR3 region is CASSLASGSSYEQYF. For the CDR3, the DNA is TGTGCCAGCAGCTTAGCTAGCGGGAGTTCCTACGAGCAGTACTTC.

In its sample, this clonotype was seen a few times. V usage is TRBV27 and J usage is TRBJ2-3, with 7 positions matching TRBD2. Germline CDR1 reads MNHEY; CDR2 reads SMNVEV (reference sequence). V was pared by 6 bases and J by 4 bases, with 10 bases of the junction left unmatched. This CDR3 is 15 amino acids long. The CDR3 DNA reads TGTGCCAGCAGCCCCCTGGGCGGGAGCCCAGATACGCAGTATTTT. This translates into CASSPLGGSPDTQYF.

The chain employs TRBV7-9 and TRBJ2-3; TRBD2 aligns across 9 bases. J was trimmed by 0 bases and V by 6 bases; bases with no gene match: 4. Germline CDR1 is SEHNR and CDR2 is FQNEAQ (reference sequence). The CDR3 is made up of 15 amino acids. The CDR3 reads CASRTSGPSTDTQYF. DNA for the CDR3: TGTGCCAGCAGAACTAGCGGGCCCAGCACAGATACGCAGTATTTT. Drawing the rest from reference TRBV7-9 and TRBJ2-3, the complete variable domain is DTGVSQNPRHKITKRGQNVTFRCDPISEHNRLYWYRQTLGQGPEFLTYFQNEAQLEKSRLLSDRFSAERPKGSFSTLEIQRTEQGDSAMYLCASRTSGPSTDTQYFGPGTRLTVL.